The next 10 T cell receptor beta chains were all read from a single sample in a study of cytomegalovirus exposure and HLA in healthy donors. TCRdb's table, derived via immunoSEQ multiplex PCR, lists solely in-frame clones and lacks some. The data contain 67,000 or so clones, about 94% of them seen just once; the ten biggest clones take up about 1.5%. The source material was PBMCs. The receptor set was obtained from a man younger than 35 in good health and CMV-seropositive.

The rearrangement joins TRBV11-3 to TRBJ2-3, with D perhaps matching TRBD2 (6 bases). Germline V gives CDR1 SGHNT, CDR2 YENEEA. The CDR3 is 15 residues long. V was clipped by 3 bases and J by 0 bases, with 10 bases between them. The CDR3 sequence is CASSFGGASTDTQYF. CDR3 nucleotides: TGTGCCAGCAGCTTTGGCGGGGCTAGCACAGATACGCAGTATTTT. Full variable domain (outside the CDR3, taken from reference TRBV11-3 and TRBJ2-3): EAGVVQSPRYKIIEKKQPVAFWCNPISGHNTLYWYLQNLGQGPELLIRYENEEAVDDSQLPKDRFSAERLKGVDSTLKIQPAELGDSAVYLCASSFGGASTDTQYFGPGTRLTVL.

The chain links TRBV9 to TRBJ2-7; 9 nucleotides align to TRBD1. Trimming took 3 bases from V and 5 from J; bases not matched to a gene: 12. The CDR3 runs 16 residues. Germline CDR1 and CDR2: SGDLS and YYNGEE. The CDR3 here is CASSASGTGIPHEQYF. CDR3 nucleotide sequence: TGTGCCAGCAGCGCATCCGGGACAGGGATACCCCACGAGCAGTACTTC.

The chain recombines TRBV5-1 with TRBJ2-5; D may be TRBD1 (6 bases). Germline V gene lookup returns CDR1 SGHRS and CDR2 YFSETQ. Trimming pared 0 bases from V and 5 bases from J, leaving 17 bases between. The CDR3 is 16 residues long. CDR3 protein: CASSLAAGSTGETQYF. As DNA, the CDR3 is TGCGCCAGCAGCTTGGCAGCAGGGAGTACAGGGGAGACCCAGTACTTC.

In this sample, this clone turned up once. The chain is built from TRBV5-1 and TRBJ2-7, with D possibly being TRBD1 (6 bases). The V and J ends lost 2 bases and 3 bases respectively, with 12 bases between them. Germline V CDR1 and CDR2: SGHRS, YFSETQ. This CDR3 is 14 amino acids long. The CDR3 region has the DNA TGCGCCAGCAGCTTCCCGGGACACGGCTACGAGCAGTACTTC. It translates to CASSFPGHGYEQYF.

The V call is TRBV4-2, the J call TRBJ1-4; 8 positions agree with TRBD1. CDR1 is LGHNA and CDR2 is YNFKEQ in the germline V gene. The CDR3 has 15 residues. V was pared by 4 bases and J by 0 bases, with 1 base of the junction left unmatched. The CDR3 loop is CASSPQGATNEKLFF. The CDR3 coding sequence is TGTGCCAGCAGCCCACAGGGGGCAACTAATGAAAAACTGTTTTTT.

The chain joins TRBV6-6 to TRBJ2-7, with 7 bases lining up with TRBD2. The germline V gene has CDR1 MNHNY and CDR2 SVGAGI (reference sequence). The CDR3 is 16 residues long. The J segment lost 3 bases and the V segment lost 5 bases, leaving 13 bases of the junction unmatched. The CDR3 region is CASSRTSPKQGYEQYF. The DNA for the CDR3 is TGTGCCAGCAGTCGGACTAGTCCTAAGCAAGGCTACGAGCAGTACTTC.

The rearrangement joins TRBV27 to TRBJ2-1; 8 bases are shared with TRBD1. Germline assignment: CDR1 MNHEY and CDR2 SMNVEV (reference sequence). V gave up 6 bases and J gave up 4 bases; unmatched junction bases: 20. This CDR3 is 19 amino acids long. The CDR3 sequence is CASRPTGTGHPSRYNEQFF. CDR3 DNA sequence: TGTGCCAGCAGACCCACCGGGACAGGTCATCCGTCTCGTTACAATGAGCAGTTCTTC.

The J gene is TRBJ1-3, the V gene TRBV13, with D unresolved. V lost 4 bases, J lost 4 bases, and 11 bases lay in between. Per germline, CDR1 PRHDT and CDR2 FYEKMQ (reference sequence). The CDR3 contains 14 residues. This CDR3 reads CASSSNSEGNTIYF. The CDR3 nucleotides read TGTGCCAGCAGCTCCAACAGTGAAGGAAACACCATATATTTT. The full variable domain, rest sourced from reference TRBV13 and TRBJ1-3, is AAGVIQSPRHLIKEKRETATLKCYPIPRHDTVYWYQQGPGQDPQFLISFYEKMQSDKGSIPDRFSAQQFSDYHSELNMSSLELGDSALYFCASSSNSEGNTIYFGEGSWLTVV.

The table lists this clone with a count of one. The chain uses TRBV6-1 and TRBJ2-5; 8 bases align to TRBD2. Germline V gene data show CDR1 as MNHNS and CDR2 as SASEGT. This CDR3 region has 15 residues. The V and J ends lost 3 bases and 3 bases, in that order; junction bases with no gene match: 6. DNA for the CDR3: TGTGCCAGCAGTGATTTTATCGGGGGGGAAGAGACCCAGTACTTC. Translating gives CASSDFIGGEETQYF.

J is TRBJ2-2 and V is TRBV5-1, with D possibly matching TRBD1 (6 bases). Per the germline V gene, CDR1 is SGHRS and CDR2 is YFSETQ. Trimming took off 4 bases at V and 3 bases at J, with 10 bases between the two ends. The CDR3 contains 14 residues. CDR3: CASSGQLDTGELFF. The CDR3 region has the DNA TGCGCCAGCAGCGGACAGTTGGACACCGGGGAGCTGTTTTTT.